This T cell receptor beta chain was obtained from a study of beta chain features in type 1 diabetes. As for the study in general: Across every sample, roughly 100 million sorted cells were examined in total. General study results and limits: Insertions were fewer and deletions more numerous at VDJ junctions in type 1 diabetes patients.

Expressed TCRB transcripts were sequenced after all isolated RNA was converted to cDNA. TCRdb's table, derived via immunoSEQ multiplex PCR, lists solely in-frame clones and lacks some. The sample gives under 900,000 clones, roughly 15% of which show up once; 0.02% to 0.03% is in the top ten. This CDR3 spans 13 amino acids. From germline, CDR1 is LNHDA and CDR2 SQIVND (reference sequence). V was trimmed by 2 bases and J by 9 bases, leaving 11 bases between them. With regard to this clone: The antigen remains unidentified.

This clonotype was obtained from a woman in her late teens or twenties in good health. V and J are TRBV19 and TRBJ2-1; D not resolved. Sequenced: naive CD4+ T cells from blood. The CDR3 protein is CASSIWVGGEQFF. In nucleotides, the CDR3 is TGTGCCAGTAGTATATGGGTAGGTGGTGAGCAGTTCTTC.